This T cell receptor (beta chain) was observed in a study of CD8+CD57+ T cells in acquired aplastic anemia. TCR beta VDJ and CDR3 were profiled, and genomic DNA was the template. Each CDR3 protein gets one entry after TCRdb re-called the reads with MiXCR. The table lists roughly 200,000 distinct CDR3 sequences, roughly 55% of them singletons, with roughly 29% in the top ten. The CDR3 covers 15 residues. V lost 1 base and J 0 bases, leaving 10 bases between the germline ends. CDR1 is DFQATT, CDR2 SNEGSKA, per germline (reference sequence). With respect to this clonotype: What it binds is unknown.

Study-wide findings and caveats: Controls did not differ significantly from patients in CD8+ Simpson's diversity.

The sequence was collected from a human donor in good health. The chain uses TRBV20-1 and TRBJ2-1; D gene uncertain. The sequenced material came from sorted CD4+, CD8+, or CD8+CD57+ T cells (not recorded which) from PBMCs. CDR3 sequence (DNA): TGCAGTGCTAGAGTCTATCGGAGCTCCTACAATGAGCAGTTCTTC. Its protein is CSARVYRSSYNEQFF.